A selection of T cell receptor beta chains follows, all from one sample in a study of blood T cell repertoires in COVID-19. This table comes from immunoSEQ multiplex PCR, and its TCRdb copy is limited to in-frame clones, with some not included. This sample has some 150,000 clones, with around 84% found just once. Sequencing was performed on peripheral blood. The source of these receptors is a woman in her 70s with COVID-19, enrolled during active disease. Both conserved end residues are part of each CDR3. The D gene is left open where the match is weak. Only some rows state a clone size, as once, few, many or a class for expanded clones.

>TRBD2|TRBJ2-3|TRBV3-1/TRBV3-2|.
CASSQDLAGVTDTQYF
TGTGCCAGCAGCCAAGATCTAGCGGGGGTCACAGATACGCAGTATTTT
>.|TRBJ1-3|TRBV9|.
CASSTRQAGNTIYF
TGTGCCAGCAGCACCCGACAGGCTGGAAACACCATATATTTT
>TRBD1|TRBJ2-2|TRBV7-2|.
CASSLRQGGTGELFF
TGTGCCAGCAGCTTGCGACAGGGCGGGACCGGGGAGCTGTTTTTT
>TRBD1|TRBJ2-5|TRBV7-2|.
CASSHGRTGGPQETQYF
TGTGCCAGCAGCCACGGGAGGACAGGGGGTCCACAAGAGACCCAGTACTTC
>.|TRBJ2-2|TRBV11-2|.
CASRDVGLQNTGELFF
TGTGCCAGCAGAGACGTTGGGCTCCAAAACACCGGGGAGCTGTTTTTT
>.|TRBJ2-7|TRBV7-9|.
CASSTDARVPYEQYF
TGTGCCAGCAGCACCGATGCCAGGGTCCCCTACGAGCAGTACTTC
>.|TRBJ1-2|TRBV28|.
CASSGAGTEANYGYTF
TGTGCCAGCAGCGGCGCCGGGACTGAAGCTAACTATGGCTACACCTTC
>.|TRBJ2-3|TRBV6-5|.
CASNTRVDTQYF
TGTGCCAGCAACACCAGGGTGGATACGCAGTATTTT
>.|TRBJ1-1|TRBV7-2|.
CASSPNTGLNTEAFF
TGTGCCAGCAGCCCGAACACAGGATTGAACACTGAAGCTTTCTTT
>.|TRBJ2-7|TRBV29-1|.
CSVASFPIKGIYEQYF
TGCAGCGTTGCCAGTTTCCCCATCAAGGGGATCTACGAGCAGTACTTC
>.|TRBJ1-2|TRBV20-1|once
CSAQHVEGYTF
TGCAGTGCTCAGCATGTGGAGGGCTACACCTTC
>TRBD1|TRBJ1-5|TRBV30|.
CAWSPPGQGSLGAQHF
TGTGCCTGGAGTCCCCCGGGACAGGGATCCCTCGGCGCCCAGCATTTT
>TRBD1|TRBJ1-4|TRBV5-5|once
CASSEGQGVFEKLFF
TGTGCCAGCAGCGAGGGACAGGGGGTTTTTGAAAAACTGTTTTTT
>.|TRBJ1-2|TRBV4-1|.
CASSQPTARYGYTF
TGCGCCAGCAGCCAACCGACAGCCCGCTATGGCTACACCTTC
>TRBD1|TRBJ2-1|TRBV16|.
CASSPPQGTNEQFF
TGTGCCAGCAGCCCCCCACAGGGGACCAATGAGCAGTTCTTC
>.|TRBJ1-1|TRBV10-2|.
CASSESLGGTEAFF
TGCGCCAGCAGTGAGTCGCTCGGGGGCACTGAAGCTTTCTTT
>.|TRBJ1-1|TRBV6-4|.
CASSVGGTGHTEAFF
TGTGCCAGCAGTGTGGGAGGGACGGGACACACTGAAGCTTTCTTT
>TRBD2|TRBJ2-5|TRBV5-1|few
CASSTGTSGETQYF
TGCGCCAGCAGCACCGGGACTAGCGGAGAGACCCAGTACTTC
>.|TRBJ2-3|TRBV30|few
CAWSLRDTQYF
TGTGCCTGGAGCTTGCGGGATACGCAGTATTTT
>TRBD2|TRBJ2-1|TRBV6-5|once
CASDSGRSYNEQFF
TGTGCCAGTGATAGCGGGCGCTCCTACAATGAGCAGTTCTTC
>.|TRBJ1-4|TRBV5-1|.
CASSLDTGSHEKLFF
TGCGCCAGCAGCTTGGATACAGGGTCCCACGAAAAACTGTTTTTT
>TRBD2|TRBJ2-2|TRBV5-6|.
CASSFFGGEAGELFF
TGTGCCAGCAGCTTTTTCGGGGGGGAAGCCGGGGAGCTGTTTTTT
>.|TRBJ2-5|TRBV5-8|.
CASSIGHQSWETQYF
TGTGCCAGCAGCATAGGACACCAGAGTTGGGAGACCCAGTACTTC
>TRBD2|TRBJ2-2|TRBV30|.
CAWKAGGAGELFF
TGTGCCTGGAAGGCGGGGGGGGCCGGGGAGCTGTTTTTT
>.|TRBJ1-1|TRBV30|.
CAWDRGSTEAFF
TGTGCCTGGGATAGGGGATCGACTGAAGCTTTCTTT
>.|TRBJ1-2|TRBV6-1|.
CASSEAGGYGYTF
TGTGCCAGCAGTGAAGCGGGGGGGTATGGCTACACCTTC
>TRBD1|TRBJ2-7|TRBV13|.
CASSHRGAYEQYF
TGTGCCAGCAGCCACAGGGGCGCCTACGAGCAGTACTTC
>TRBD2|TRBJ2-1|TRBV27|once
CASSLGPPAGAYNEQFF
TGTGCCAGCAGTTTGGGCCCGCCAGCGGGAGCCTACAATGAGCAGTTCTTC
>TRBD2|TRBJ2-5|TRBV28|once
CASSPYRTSGEETQYF
TGTGCCAGCAGTCCCTACCGGACTAGCGGGGAAGAGACCCAGTACTTC
>.|TRBJ1-1|TRBV2|.
CASGGERGTEAFF
TGTGCCAGCGGTGGGGAAAGGGGCACTGAAGCTTTCTTT
>.|TRBJ2-5|TRBV19|.
CASSRQGGTQYF
TGTGCCAGTAGCCGGCAAGGGGGGACCCAGTACTTC
>.|TRBJ1-5|TRBV5-8|once
CASSASGGQPQHF
TGTGCCAGCAGCGCCTCCGGCGGACAGCCCCAGCATTTT
>.|TRBJ2-5|TRBV2|.
CASRERQGVPWETQYF
TGTGCCAGCAGGGAACGGCAGGGCGTCCCATGGGAGACCCAGTACTTC
>.|TRBJ2-1|TRBV5-4|.
CASSSGYEQFF
TGTGCCAGCAGCTCGGGGTATGAGCAGTTCTTC
>.|TRBJ2-3|TRBV7-8|.
CASSLVRFGTDTQYF
TGTGCCAGCAGCTTAGTCAGGTTCGGCACAGATACGCAGTATTTT
>.|TRBJ1-3|TRBV2|.
CASSVDGENTIYF
TGTGCCAGCAGTGTGGACGGGGAAAACACCATATATTTT
>TRBD2|TRBJ2-5|TRBV3-1/TRBV3-2|.
CASSRPGLQETQYF
TGTGCCAGCAGCCGGCCGGGACTACAAGAGACCCAGTACTTC
>.|TRBJ1-1|TRBV28|.
CASSPPGKTGFTEAFF
TGTGCCAGCAGTCCCCCCGGGAAGACGGGTTTCACTGAAGCTTTCTTT
>.|TRBJ2-2|TRBV6-1|.
CASSEGAILTGELFF
TGTGCCAGCAGTGAAGGGGCGATACTCACCGGGGAGCTGTTTTTT
>.|TRBJ1-2|TRBV29-1|once
CSAPNREGGYGYTF
TGCAGCGCCCCAAACAGGGAGGGGGGTTATGGCTACACCTTC
>.|TRBJ1-2|TRBV12-3/TRBV12-4|.
CASRLGNYGYTF
TGTGCCAGCAGGCTCGGGAACTATGGCTACACCTTC
>.|TRBJ2-7|TRBV5-1|.
CASSLGRGIFEQYF
TGCGCCAGCAGCTTGGGCAGGGGCATCTTCGAGCAGTACTTC
>TRBD1|TRBJ1-2|TRBV28|.
CASFRQGGFYGYTF
TGTGCCAGCTTTCGACAGGGGGGCTTCTATGGCTACACCTTC
>.|TRBJ1-5|TRBV3-1/TRBV3-2|.
CASSQSVFSGQPQHF
TGTGCCAGCAGCCAATCGGTGTTTTCGGGTCAGCCCCAGCATTTT
>TRBD1|TRBJ1-6|TRBV7-8|.
CASSYAVGTANSPLHF
TGTGCCAGCAGCTACGCCGTAGGGACAGCAAATTCACCCCTCCACTTT
>TRBD1|TRBJ2-5|TRBV11-2|.
CASSSNRGQETQYF
TGTGCCAGCAGCTCAAACAGGGGGCAAGAGACCCAGTACTTC
>.|TRBJ1-1|TRBV5-8|.
CASSFSGAEAFF
TGTGCCAGCAGCTTTTCCGGGGCTGAAGCTTTCTTT
>TRBD1|TRBJ2-2|TRBV19|.
CASSPRGRQGTGELFF
TGTGCCAGTAGCCCAAGGGGGAGACAGGGCACCGGGGAGCTGTTTTTT
>.|TRBJ1-1|TRBV29-1|.
CSALTGNTEAFF
TGCAGCGCACTAACGGGGAACACTGAAGCTTTCTTT
>TRBD1|TRBJ1-6|TRBV30|.
CAWSVQTGHYNSPLHF
TGTGCCTGGAGTGTACAGACAGGGCACTATAATTCACCCCTCCACTTT
>.|TRBJ2-2|TRBV5-1|.
CASSTNTGELFF
TGCGCCAGCAGTACGAACACCGGGGAGCTGTTTTTT
>TRBD1|TRBJ1-6|TRBV27|.
CASSLQGFNSPLHF
TGTGCCAGCAGTCTACAGGGGTTTAATTCACCCCTCCACTTT
>.|TRBJ2-7|TRBV11-1|.
CASSLEAGEQYF
TGTGCCAGCAGCTTAGAGGCGGGCGAGCAGTACTTC
>TRBD1|TRBJ1-2|TRBV11-2|.
CASSLEGTDYGYTF
TGTGCCAGCAGCTTAGAAGGGACAGACTATGGCTACACCTTC
>TRBD1|TRBJ1-6|TRBV5-1|.
CASRPDRGGNSPLHF
TGCGCCAGCAGACCCGACAGGGGAGGTAATTCACCCCTCCACTTT
>.|TRBJ1-6|TRBV30|.
CAWSSPTGNRAQFFNSPLHF
TGTGCCTGGAGTTCGCCCACAGGGAACCGGGCCCAGTTTTTTAATTCACCCCTCCACTTT
>.|TRBJ1-3|TRBV4-1|.
CASSQRPTSSGNTIYF
TGCGCCAGCAGCCAACGTCCAACGAGCTCTGGAAACACCATATATTTT
>TRBD1|TRBJ2-1|TRBV5-6|.
CASSLIRGPNEQFF
TGTGCCAGCAGCTTGATCAGGGGGCCGAATGAGCAGTTCTTC